The subject of this entry is one TCR beta chain. The antigen this receptor binds is unknown. There are no base qualities to consult, and no much larger clone falls within one base. The donors were healthy, HIV-negative adults with no recently reported acute infections or vaccinations. Every donor was a Caucasian adult residing in Nashville, Tennessee, USA. For unsorted samples, tens of millions of PBMCs were counted and genomic DNA was extracted with the QIAamp DNA Blood Mini kit. Blood was obtained by leukapheresis, after which PBMCs were separated by Ficoll-Histopaque density gradient centrifugation and cryopreserved in liquid nitrogen vapor phase. The data belong to a study of shared clonotypes between healthy human individuals (dated by TCRdb to about 2020). At the level of the whole study: Three men and a couple of women, aged 18 to 49 years, made up the cohort. Each donor's leukapheresis produced roughly between roughly 0.85 and 9.5 billion PBMCs. The study deeply sequenced blood TCR repertoires of five healthy adults to estimate repertoire size and the extent of clonotype sharing between individuals. To increase sequencing depth and limit assay-specific biases, different laboratories used diverse techniques to prepare libraries and sequence TCR repertoires.

Broad study findings and their caveats: Pairwise subsampling indicated that sequencing depth was expected to affect the degree of clonotype sharing among donors. Sampling was limited to blood, and TCR repertoires in tissue likely differ from TCR repertoires in blood. The genetic and exposure-history diversity represented was limited by the small number of donors.

The CDR3 numbers 11 residues from cysteine through phenylalanine. The entry retains the CDR3 DNA only, 33 bases that are in frame from base 1. The germline V gene encodes CDR1 MDHEN and CDR2 SYDVKM. The trim is 6 bases for V and 2 bases for J, with a gap of 5 bases between the germline ends. TCR CDR3 regions were amplified from genomic DNA by multiplex PCR using the deep immunoSEQ assay. Extracted genomic DNA from each cell subset was spread evenly across all wells of several immunoSEQ 96-well plates, with each plate serving as a replicate. For unsorted PBMC, about 0.3 ug genomic DNA, equal to approximately 30,000 T cell genomes, was loaded into each replicate PCR. Ten immunoSEQ deep assay plates were used to sequence unsorted PBMC genomic DNA. Purified libraries were quantified with a Qubit 3.0 fluorometer, sized on a Bioanalyzer 2100, and re-quantified with the KAPA Library Quantification kit. Every immunoSEQ 96-well plate was sequenced on a separate single-read 150-cycle Illumina NextSeq 550 flow cell. Per the authors' processing: Because the immunoSEQ output included only junctional sequences and no quality scores, the filtering could not be the same as the filtering used for full-length reads. To assign V/J genes and CDR3, sequences were annotated using PyIR, a Python wrapper for IgBLAST v1.9, with IMGT germline references. Reads were filtered out if the reads had weak V/J assignments (E-value above 1e-6), no CDR3, stop codons, out-of-frame junctions, or ambiguous translated residues. A V3J clonotype was defined by an identical inferred V gene, J gene, and CDR3 amino acid sequence. Percentage overlap between repertoires was computed as shared unique clonotypes divided by the size of the smaller repertoire. RTK rarefaction, the Chao1 estimator, and Recon v2.1 estimates of unobserved clonotypes were used to assess repertoire richness. TCRdb obtained this table from immuneACCESS and retained in-frame rearrangements with V and J assigned. These tables miss some clones; where compared with another copy, unresolved V genes account for less than half of the shortfall, and the remainder is unexplained. D and trimming were read from the DNA, whereas the V and J calls and clone size are those reported in that table. For this sample there are about half a million clones; 65% to 85% appear just once. The ten largest account for over 9.5% of the sample.

Rearrangement joined TRBV28 to TRBJ2-7; too little of a D gene remains to name it. This receptor was taken from a woman aged 40 to 49 in good health. Some clones in this sample may be carry-over from other donors' samples. Material: PBMCs. The CDR3 reads as follows: CASSQPYEQYF. The DNA is as follows: TGTGCCAGCAGCCAACCCTACGAGCAGTACTTC.